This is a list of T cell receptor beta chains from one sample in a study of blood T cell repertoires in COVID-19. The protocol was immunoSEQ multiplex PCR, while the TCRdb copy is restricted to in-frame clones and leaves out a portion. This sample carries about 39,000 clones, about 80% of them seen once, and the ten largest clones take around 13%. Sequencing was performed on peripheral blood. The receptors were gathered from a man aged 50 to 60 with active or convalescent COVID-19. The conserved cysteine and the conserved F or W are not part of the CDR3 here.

ASSPEFRRNYGYT	13	TRBJ1-2	TRBV7-9
ASSDDRTMNTEAF	13	TRBJ1-1	TRBV2
ASSLGQGALGYGYT	14	TRBJ1-2	TRBV5-4
ASRPTGPEGTEAF	13	TRBJ1-1	TRBV5-1
ASSQDLSRGGRETQY	15	TRBJ2-5	TRBV4-2
ASSPGTVYEQY	11	TRBJ2-7	TRBV3-1/TRBV3-2
ASSGTGASDTEAF	13	TRBJ1-1	TRBV5-6
ASSLAGGPQSNEQF	14	TRBJ2-1	TRBV7-6
ATSRDRGVTDTQY	13	TRBJ2-3	TRBV15
ASSPLTQTLSTDTQY	15	TRBJ2-3	TRBV18
ASSAGLAGAQVAKNIQY	17	TRBJ2-4	TRBV6-1
ATSALNNEQF	10	TRBJ2-1	TRBV24-1
ASSLQPQAPAGELF	14	TRBJ2-2	TRBV27
ASSLDDSSYNEQF	13	TRBJ2-1	TRBV4-1
ASSLVGGGYT	10	TRBJ1-2	TRBV5-6
ASSYTRETQY	10	TRBJ2-5	TRBV6-2/TRBV6-3
ARSVVLGYT	9	TRBJ1-2	TRBV10-1
ASSLAGQVNTGELF	14	TRBJ2-2	TRBV5-5
ASSLFTGDYT	10	TRBJ1-2	TRBV11-2
ASSLAGASEAF	11	TRBJ1-1	TRBV7-7
ASSLGGQGRSPLH	13	TRBJ1-6	TRBV7-2
AEIGGKTGELF	11	TRBJ2-2	TRBV18